This T cell receptor (beta chain) was captured in a study of T cells in Graves' hyperthyroidism and ophthalmopathy. Amplified regions were TCR beta CDR3 sequences from RNA transcripts. The TCR CDR3 was amplified in a first-round RT-PCR using the HTBI primer set. One entry per CDR3 protein results from TCRdb running MiXCR on the multiplex PCR reads. The sample contains roughly 300,000 distinct CDR3 sequences, over 15% of which appear only once. This CDR3 is built from 15 residues. Germline V lookup: CDR1 SGHTA, CDR2 FQGNSA. The ends were cut back, 4 bases at V and 4 bases at J, with 16 bases in the middle. This clonotype was observed at least ten times.

The chain employs TRBV7-2 and TRBJ2-5; D might be TRBD2 (6 bases). The TCR sequence derives from a woman in her forties or fifties with Graves' hyperthyroidism. The sequenced material came from blood. The CDR3 DNA sequence: TGTGCCAGCAGCTCGCCACGACTAGGCCGAGAGACCCAGTACTTC. It specifies CASSSPRLGRETQYF.